This T cell receptor (beta chain) was sequenced during a study of blood T cells in healthy people across ages. Study in general: About one barcoded beta molecule per two T cells was the capture yield of template switching. Study-wide findings and caveats: With age, beta diversity per million T cells declined roughly linearly, significantly by 40.

The use of a sample-barcoded 5' primer and a J-beta primer mix characterized a second PCR of roughly 7 to 11 cycles. All cDNA molecules were each tagged by a template-switch adaptor with 12 random nucleotides. TCRdb reprocessed the 5' RACE reads via MiXCR and lists one record per CDR3 protein. The sample consists of around 1,500,000 distinct CDR3 sequences, 42% of them appearing once. The ends were cut back, 4 bases at V and 7 bases at J, with 7 bases in the middle. Germline V lookup: CDR1 MDHEN, CDR2 SYDVKM. CDR3 length: 11 amino acids. This clonotype was observed at least ten times. Its specificity is unknown.

The V gene is TRBV28, the J gene TRBJ1-2, with D unclear. The receptor comes from a young woman in good health. The specimen sequenced was blood. As DNA, the CDR3 is TGTGCCAGCAGTTCCCCTGCTGGCTACACCTTC. Amino acid sequence: CASSSPAGYTF.